The clone carrying this T cell receptor beta chain occurred once. Its antigen is not known. Described time point: recipient sample about 28 days before transplant, after cytoreduction. Libraries were prepared by immunoSEQ multiplex PCR; TCRdb keeps only in-frame clonotypes and omits some of them. The sample has some 14,000 clones, approximately 88% seen once; the top ten hold more than 15%. The sample is drawn from a study of T cell clonotyping in hematopoietic cell transplantation. Study details: Recipient samples before transplant were obtained post-cytoreduction.

The CDR3 is 15 residues long. V lost 7 bases and J 0 bases, leaving 14 bases between the germline ends. Germline V gene lookup returns CDR1 LNHDA and CDR2 SQIVND (reference sequence). Broader study findings: No sorting was done, leaving CD4 and CD8 contributions mixed. Higher Inverse Simpson Index values in graft donor and pretransplant recipient predicted broader posttransplant TCR diversity. Recipient TCR diversity dropped after transplant; expanded clonotypes rose from day 30 to 180.

The rearrangement links TRBV19 to TRBJ2-3, with D perhaps matching TRBD2 (5 bases). Sequenced material: peripheral blood mononuclear cells, taken before stem cell transplant. This receptor was obtained from a man aged 55 to 70 with acute myeloid leukemia. Some clones in this sample may be carry-over from other donors' samples. DNA for the CDR3: TGTGCCAGTAAACTAGGAACTTCTAGCACAGATACGCAGTATTTT. This translates into CASKLGTSSTDTQYF. Complete variable domain (other parts from reference TRBV19 and TRBJ2-3): DGGITQSPKYLFRKEGQNVTLSCEQNLNHDAMYWYRQDPGQGLRLIYYSQIVNDFQKGDIAEGYSVSREKKESFPLTVTSAQKNPTAFYLCASKLGTSSTDTQYFGPGTRLTVL.